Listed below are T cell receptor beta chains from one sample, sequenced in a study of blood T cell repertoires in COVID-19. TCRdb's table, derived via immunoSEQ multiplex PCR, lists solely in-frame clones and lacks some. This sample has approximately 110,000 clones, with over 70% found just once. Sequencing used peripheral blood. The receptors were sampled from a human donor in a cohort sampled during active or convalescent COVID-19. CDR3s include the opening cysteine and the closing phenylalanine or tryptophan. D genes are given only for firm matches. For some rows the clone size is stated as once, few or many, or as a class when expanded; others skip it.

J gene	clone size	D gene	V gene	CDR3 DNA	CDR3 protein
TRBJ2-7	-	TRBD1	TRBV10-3	TGTGCCATCAGTGGAACCGGGACAGTGCCCTACGAGCAGTACTTC	CAISGTGTVPYEQYF
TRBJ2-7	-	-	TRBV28	TGTGCCAGCAGTTTAAACACCTACGAGCAGTACTTC	CASSLNTYEQYF
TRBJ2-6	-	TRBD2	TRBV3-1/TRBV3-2	TGTGCCAGCAGCCAATGGCCGTCACTAGCGGGGGCGAGGTCTGGGGCCAACGTCCTGACTTTC	CASSQWPSLAGARSGANVLTF
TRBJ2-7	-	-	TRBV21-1	TGTGCCAGCAGCGTGTTTAGCTTCCCCTACGAGCAGTACTTC	CASSVFSFPYEQYF
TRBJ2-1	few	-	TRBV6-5	TGTGCCAGCCGGGGGTTGGGTTACAATGAGCAGTTCTTC	CASRGLGYNEQFF
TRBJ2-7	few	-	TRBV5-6	TGTGCCAGCAGCGTCGACAGGCGACGCTCCTACGAGCAGTACTTC	CASSVDRRRSYEQYF
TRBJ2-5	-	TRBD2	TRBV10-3	TGTGCCATCAGTGCGGTCGGGGGGGGTCCGGAGACCCAGTACTTC	CAISAVGGGPETQYF
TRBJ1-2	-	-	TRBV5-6	TGTGCCAGCCGCCCCCCCGGGGCAGGGGAATTCTATGGCTACACCTTC	CASRPPGAGEFYGYTF
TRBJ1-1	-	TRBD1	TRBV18	TGTGCCAGCTCACGGACAGGGGGCAACACTGAAGCTTTCTTT	CASSRTGGNTEAFF
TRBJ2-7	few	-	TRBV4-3	TGCGCCAGCAGCCAAGATTTGTTAAACAGAAACTACGAGCAGTACTTC	CASSQDLLNRNYEQYF
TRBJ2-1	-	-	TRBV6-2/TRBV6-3	TGTGCCAGCAGTTACTCGAATCCAGGGGGGATCTACAATGAGCAGTTCTTC	CASSYSNPGGIYNEQFF
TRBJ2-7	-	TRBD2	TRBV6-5	TGTGCCAGCAGTCCCGCGGGGGCCTACGAGCAGTACTTC	CASSPAGAYEQYF
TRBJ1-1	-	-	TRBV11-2	TGTGCCAGCAGTCGGCTCGAGGGCACTGAAGCTTTCTTT	CASSRLEGTEAFF
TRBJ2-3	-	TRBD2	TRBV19	TGTGCCAGTAGTCGGCTAGCGGGAAGAGCAGGGTCAGATACGCAGTATTTT	CASSRLAGRAGSDTQYF
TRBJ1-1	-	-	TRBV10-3	TGTGCCATCAGCGACCAGACAGGGAACACTGAAGCTTTCTTT	CAISDQTGNTEAFF
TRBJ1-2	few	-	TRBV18	TGTGCCAGCTCGCAAAACAGGAACTATGGCTACACCTTC	CASSQNRNYGYTF
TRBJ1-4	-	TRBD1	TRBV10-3	TGTGCCATCAGTTCCGACAGGGGGCTTGAAAAACTGTTTTTT	CAISSDRGLEKLFF
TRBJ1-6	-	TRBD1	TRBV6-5	TGTGCCAGCAGTTCCCCAGCCGGGACAGGGACTTCACCCCTCCACTTT	CASSSPAGTGTSPLHF
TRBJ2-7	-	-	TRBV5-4	TGTGCCAGCAGCCGCTTAACGGGGGACGAGCAGTACTTC	CASSRLTGDEQYF
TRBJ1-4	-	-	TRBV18	TGTGCCAGCTCACCACCGGGCGCCCAGGCAATAAATGAAAAACTGTTTTTT	CASSPPGAQAINEKLFF
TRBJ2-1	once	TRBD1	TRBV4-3	TGCGCCAGCAGCCAATCCCCCGGGGGACAGGGGGCGCATAAGCAGTTCTTC	CASSQSPGGQGAHKQFF
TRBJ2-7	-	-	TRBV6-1	TGTGCCAGCAGTCAAAAGCGACAGGCTGCCTACGAGCAGTACTTC	CASSQKRQAAYEQYF
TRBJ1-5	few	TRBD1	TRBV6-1	TGTGCCAGCAGGGAAACAGGGGTTATTAGGTTTGGGAATAGCAATCAGCCCCAGCATTTT	CASRETGVIRFGNSNQPQHF
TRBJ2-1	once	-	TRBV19	TGTGCCAGTACTCGAAGGGGCTACAATGAGCAGTTCTTC	CASTRRGYNEQFF
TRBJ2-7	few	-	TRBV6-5	TGTGCCAGCAGTTATCAACGGGATAGCTCCTACGAGCAGTACTTC	CASSYQRDSSYEQYF
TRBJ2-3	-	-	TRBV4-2	TGTGCCAGCAGCCACCCGACCGGGACAAAATCAGATACGCAGTATTTT	CASSHPTGTKSDTQYF
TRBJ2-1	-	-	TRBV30	TGTGCCTTACTGCGGCAGGGCTCCTACAATGAGCAGTTCTTC	CALLRQGSYNEQFF
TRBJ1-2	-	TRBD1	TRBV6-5	TGTGCCAGCAGTTCCGCCGAAGTGACAGGGAGTGGCTACACCTTC	CASSSAEVTGSGYTF
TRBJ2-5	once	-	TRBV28	TGTGCCAGCAGTTTAATCGTAGCGTTCAAACAAGAGACCCAGTACTTC	CASSLIVAFKQETQYF
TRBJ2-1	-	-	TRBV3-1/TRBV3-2	TGTGCCAGCAGCCAAGGTAACCTAGCGTCATACAATGAGCAGTTCTTC	CASSQGNLASYNEQFF
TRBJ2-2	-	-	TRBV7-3	TGTGCCAGCAGCTCCGGGGACATAAACACCGGGGAGCTGTTTTTT	CASSSGDINTGELFF
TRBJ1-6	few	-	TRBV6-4	TGTGCCAGCAGTGACTCGATTAATCCCCGACAGAGTCGAAAAAGCTATAATTCACCCCTCCACTTT	CASSDSINPRQSRKSYNSPLHF
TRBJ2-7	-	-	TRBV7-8	TGTGCCAGCAGCCTATCGACAGATTCCTACGAGCAGTACTTC	CASSLSTDSYEQYF
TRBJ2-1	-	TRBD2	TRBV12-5	TGTGCTAGTGGTTTGGCGGGGCGGGAGGGCCGCAATGAGCAGTTCTTC	CASGLAGREGRNEQFF
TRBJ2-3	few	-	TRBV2	TGTGCCAGCAGTTACACAGATACGCAGTATTTT	CASSYTDTQYF
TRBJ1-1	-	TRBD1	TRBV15	TGTGCCACCGGGACAGCGAACACTGAAGCTTTCTTT	CATGTANTEAFF
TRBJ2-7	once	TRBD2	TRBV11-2	TGTGCCAGCAGCCCAAAGACTAGCGGGAGTTCGGAGCAGTACTTC	CASSPKTSGSSEQYF
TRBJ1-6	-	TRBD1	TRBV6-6	TGTGCCAGCAGGATCGGGACAGAAGATTCACCCCTCCACTTT	CASRIGTEDSPLHF
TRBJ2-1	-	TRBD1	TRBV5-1	TGCGCCAGCAGCCTGACAGGGGCCGACAATGAGCAGTTCTTC	CASSLTGADNEQFF
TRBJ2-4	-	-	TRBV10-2	TGCGCCAGCAGTATCCAGCGAACGGTTCAGTACTTC	CASSIQRTVQYF
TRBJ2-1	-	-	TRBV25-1	TGTGCCAGCAGACCGGGACTCCCTCCGAGCTCCTACAATGAGCAGTTCTTC	CASRPGLPPSSYNEQFF
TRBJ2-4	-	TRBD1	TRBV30	TGTGCCTGGAGTGTAAGGACAGGGGTGAGAAACATTCAGTACTTC	CAWSVRTGVRNIQYF
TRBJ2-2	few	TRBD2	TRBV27	TGTGCCAGCAGTTTACTGGTGGGAGGGCCTTACACCGGGGAGCTGTTTTTT	CASSLLVGGPYTGELFF
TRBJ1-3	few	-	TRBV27	TGTGCCAGCAGTTTAAACGCGGGAAACACCATATATTTT	CASSLNAGNTIYF
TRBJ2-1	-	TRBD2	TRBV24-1	TGTGCCACCAGTGATCTAGCGGGAGGGATGGATGAGCAGTTCTTC	CATSDLAGGMDEQFF
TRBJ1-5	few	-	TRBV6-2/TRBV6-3	TGTGCCAGCAGTTACGGGAGAGACAATCAGCCCCAGCATTTT	CASSYGRDNQPQHF
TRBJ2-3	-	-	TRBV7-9	TGTGCCAGCAGTACCCAGGTGGATACGCAGTATTTT	CASSTQVDTQYF
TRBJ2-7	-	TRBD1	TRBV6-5	TGTGCCAGCAGTTACTCGTGGGGGACAGGGCCCGGCGAGCAGTACTTC	CASSYSWGTGPGEQYF
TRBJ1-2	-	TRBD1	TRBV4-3	TGCGCCAGCAGCCAAGCTCACGGACAGGGGGCTTCTGGCTACACCTTC	CASSQAHGQGASGYTF
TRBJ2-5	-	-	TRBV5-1	TGCGCCAGCAGCTTGGGTGATTGGGGCTTCCAAGAGACCCAGTACTTC	CASSLGDWGFQETQYF
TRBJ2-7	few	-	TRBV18	TGTGCCAGCTCACCTCAGAAAACCTACGAGCAGTACTTC	CASSPQKTYEQYF
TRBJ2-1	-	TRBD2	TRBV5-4	TGTGCCAGCAGCTTGGTACTAGCGGGAGAGAATGAGCAGTTCTTC	CASSLVLAGENEQFF
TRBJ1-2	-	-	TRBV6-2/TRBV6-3	TGTGCCAGCAGTTACTGGTCGGGGGATGGCTACACCTTC	CASSYWSGDGYTF